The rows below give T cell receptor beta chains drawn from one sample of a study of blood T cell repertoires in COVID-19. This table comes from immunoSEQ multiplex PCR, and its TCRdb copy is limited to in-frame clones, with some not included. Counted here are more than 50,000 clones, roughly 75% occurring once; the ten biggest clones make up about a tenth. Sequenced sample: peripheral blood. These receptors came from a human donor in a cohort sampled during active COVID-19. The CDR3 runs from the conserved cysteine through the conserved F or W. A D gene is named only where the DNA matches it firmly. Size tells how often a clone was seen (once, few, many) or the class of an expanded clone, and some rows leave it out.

CASSFGGQGYEQYF TGTGCCAGCAGTTTCGGGGGACAGGGCTACGAGCAGTACTTC TRBD1 TRBJ2-7 NA TRBV27
CASSKWTGANTEAFF TGTGCCAGCAGTAAATGGACAGGGGCCAACACTGAAGCTTTCTTT TRBD1 TRBJ1-1 NA TRBV6-5
CASQTGGSGNTIYF TGTGCCAGTCAAACAGGGGGCTCTGGAAACACCATATATTTT TRBD1 TRBJ1-3 NA TRBV6-5
CASSQMGVQYF TGTGCCAGCAGCCAGATGGGCGTTCAGTACTTC NA TRBJ2-4 once TRBV7-9
CASSVGGPGEKLFF TGTGCCAGCAGCGTAGGGGGGCCAGGGGAAAAACTGTTTTTT NA TRBJ1-4 NA TRBV9
CASSPLRGGGTPSTDTQYF TGTGCCAGCTCACCACTCCGAGGGGGAGGGACCCCTAGCACAGATACGCAGTATTTT NA TRBJ2-3 NA TRBV18
CASSERVAGSGEQYF TGTGCCAGCAGTGAAAGGGTGGCAGGGTCTGGGGAGCAGTACTTC NA TRBJ2-7 NA TRBV6-1
CATGFEAGANVLTF TGTGCCACCGGCTTTGAGGCTGGGGCCAACGTCCTGACTTTC NA TRBJ2-6 few TRBV10-3
CASSPGQVTNTEAFF TGTGCCAGCAGTCCGGGACAGGTGACGAACACTGAAGCTTTCTTT TRBD1 TRBJ1-1 few TRBV6-5
CASSRPTSGKGHEQFF TGCGCCAGCAGCAGGCCGACTAGCGGGAAGGGGCATGAGCAGTTCTTC TRBD2 TRBJ2-1 few TRBV4-1
CASSQYTSGAYEQYF TGCGCCAGCAGCCAGTATACTAGCGGAGCCTACGAGCAGTACTTC TRBD2 TRBJ2-7 NA TRBV4-3
CASSWDREAFF TGTGCCAGCAGTTGGGACAGAGAAGCTTTCTTT TRBD1 TRBJ1-1 NA TRBV28
CASTGLAGYTDTQYF TGTGCCAGCACTGGACTAGCGGGATACACAGATACGCAGTATTTT TRBD2 TRBJ2-3 NA TRBV2
CANKSQPQHF TGTGCCAACAAAAGTCAGCCCCAGCATTTT NA TRBJ1-5 few TRBV6-5
CASSDLRGHTPTDTQYF TGTGCCAGTAGTGACCTCAGGGGTCACACTCCCACAGATACGCAGTATTTT NA TRBJ2-3 NA TRBV19
CASSGSGRGETQYF TGTGCCAGCAGCGGTAGCGGGAGAGGTGAGACCCAGTACTTC TRBD2 TRBJ2-5 NA TRBV28
CASSQGTGGAETQYF TGTGCCAGCAGCCAAGGTACGGGAGGGGCCGAGACCCAGTACTTC TRBD2 TRBJ2-5 NA TRBV3-1/TRBV3-2
CASREGTGRSYEQYF TGTGCCAGCAGAGAAGGGACAGGGAGGTCCTACGAGCAGTACTTC TRBD1 TRBJ2-7 NA TRBV7-2
CASSELAGGPAEQYF TGTGCCAGCAGTGAACTAGCGGGAGGTCCCGCCGAGCAGTACTTC TRBD2 TRBJ2-7 NA TRBV2
CASSIDRAHEQYF TGTGCCAGTAGTATAGACAGGGCGCACGAGCAGTACTTC NA TRBJ2-7 once TRBV19
CASSLDQLPYEQYF TGTGCCAGCAGCTTAGATCAACTCCCCTACGAGCAGTACTTC NA TRBJ2-7 NA TRBV11-2
CAGGSEYEQYF TGTGCAGGGGGCTCGGAGTACGAGCAGTACTTC TRBD1 TRBJ2-7 NA TRBV2
CATGLAGPGSTGELFF TGTGCCACGGGACTAGCGGGGCCCGGGAGCACCGGGGAGCTGTTTTTT TRBD2 TRBJ2-2 NA TRBV10-3
CTSSQGGRSNQPQHF TGCACCAGCAGCCAAGGTGGGCGCTCCAATCAGCCCCAGCATTTT NA TRBJ1-5 NA TRBV1
CASSQEGTANEQFF TGCGCCAGCAGCCAAGAAGGGACAGCAAATGAGCAGTTCTTC TRBD1 TRBJ2-1 NA TRBV4-3